The rows below give T cell receptor beta chains drawn from one sample of a study of cytomegalovirus exposure and HLA in healthy donors. Method: immunoSEQ multiplex PCR; TCRdb's copy keeps in-frame clones and lacks some. The repertoire holds 90,000 to 110,000 clones, with 65% to 80% as singletons. Sequencing was carried out using PBMCs. These receptors all come from a male donor in good health and CMV-seronegative. CDR3s include the opening cysteine and the closing phenylalanine or tryptophan. A D gene is named only where the DNA matches it firmly. Where a row states a size, it is once, few, many or the class of an expanded clone; other rows omit it.

>NA|TRBV9|TRBJ2-1|NA
CASSATGLYNEQFF
TGTGCCAGCAGCGCCACGGGACTTTACAATGAGCAGTTCTTC
>NA|TRBV6-6|TRBJ2-1|NA
CASSSQRSSYNEQFF
TGTGCCAGCAGTTCACAGCGGAGCTCCTACAATGAGCAGTTCTTC
>NA|TRBV28|TRBJ1-4|NA
CASSSILGREGEKLFF
TGTGCCAGCAGTTCCATATTGGGCAGGGAGGGCGAAAAACTGTTTTTT
>NA|TRBV18|TRBJ2-1|TRBD1
CASSPLPGQGQQFF
TGTGCCAGCTCACCACTACCCGGACAGGGGCAGCAGTTCTTC
>NA|TRBV5-8|TRBJ1-5|NA
CASSLGQVSNQPQHF
TGTGCCAGCAGCTTGGGACAGGTTAGCAATCAGCCCCAGCATTTT
>once|TRBV5-6|TRBJ1-4|TRBD1
CASSLGGAANEKLFF
TGTGCCAGCAGCTTAGGGGGCGCAGCTAATGAAAAACTGTTTTTT
>NA|TRBV29-1|TRBJ1-5|TRBD1
CSGWAGGTQPQHF
TGCAGCGGGTGGGCAGGGGGAACTCAGCCCCAGCATTTT
>NA|TRBV4-1|TRBJ1-5|TRBD1
CASSQETGYGNQPQHF
TGCGCCAGCAGCCAAGAGACAGGGTATGGCAATCAGCCCCAGCATTTT
>NA|TRBV6-1|TRBJ2-7|NA
CASSANARFQAYEQYF
TGTGCCAGCAGTGCCAACGCGAGATTCCAAGCGTACGAGCAGTACTTC
>NA|TRBV11-2|TRBJ2-1|TRBD2
CASSFPLGLAGGEQFF
TGTGCCAGCAGCTTCCCCCTGGGACTAGCGGGAGGTGAGCAGTTCTTC
>NA|TRBV10-1|TRBJ1-4|TRBD1
CANEGALGEKLFF
TGCGCCAACGAGGGGGCGTTGGGAGAAAAACTGTTTTTT
>NA|TRBV18|TRBJ2-7|NA
CASSPLSTMGPEPYEQYF
TGTGCCAGCTCACCACTCTCCACCATGGGCCCCGAGCCGTACGAGCAGTACTTC
>NA|TRBV5-1|TRBJ2-1|TRBD2
CASSLMAGGAYNEQFF
TGCGCCAGCAGCTTGATGGCGGGAGGGGCCTACAATGAGCAGTTCTTC
>NA|TRBV2|TRBJ2-1|TRBD2
CASRPGLAVGEQFF
TGTGCCAGCAGGCCGGGACTAGCGGTCGGTGAGCAGTTCTTC
>NA|TRBV7-6|TRBJ2-7|NA
CASSPSGTDSSYEQYF
TGTGCCAGCAGCCCATCCGGGACTGATAGCTCCTACGAGCAGTACTTC
>once|TRBV7-8|TRBJ2-5|TRBD2
CASSFVYGREETQYF
TGTGCCAGCAGCTTCGTGTACGGGAGGGAAGAGACCCAGTACTTC
>NA|TRBV7-6|TRBJ2-5|NA
CASSPSRETQYF
TGTGCCAGCAGCCCTAGTCGGGAGACCCAGTACTTC
>NA|TRBV18|TRBJ1-1|NA
CASSPLEGMNTEAFF
TGTGCCAGCTCACCACTGGAGGGGATGAACACTGAAGCTTTCTTT
>NA|TRBV5-4|TRBJ2-5|NA
CASSDYLGATQYF
TGTGCCAGCAGCGACTACCTGGGGGCGACCCAGTACTTC
>NA|TRBV7-3|TRBJ2-1|NA
CASSLGESSYNEQFF
TGTGCCAGCAGCTTAGGAGAAAGCTCCTACAATGAGCAGTTCTTC
>NA|TRBV30|TRBJ2-5|NA
CAWSIDSPEETQYF
TGTGCCTGGAGTATAGACAGCCCCGAGGAGACCCAGTACTTC
>NA|TRBV4-3|TRBJ2-3|TRBD2
CASGGLAGDTQYF
TGCGCCAGCGGCGGACTAGCGGGGGATACGCAGTATTTT
>NA|TRBV7-3|TRBJ1-1|NA
CASSRQTNTEAFF
TGTGCCAGCAGCAGACAAACGAACACTGAAGCTTTCTTT
>few|TRBV9|TRBJ2-7|NA
CASSVGSGGSSYEQYF
TGTGCCAGCAGCGTAGGGTCGGGTGGATCGTCCTACGAGCAGTACTTC
>NA|TRBV6-5|TRBJ1-2|NA
CASSFDRDIKSYTF
TGTGCCAGCAGTTTCGACCGGGACATAAAGAGTTACACCTTC
>NA|TRBV19|TRBJ1-2|NA
CASSNRVNGYTF
TGTGCCAGCTCCAACAGGGTTAATGGCTACACCTTC
>NA|TRBV7-2|TRBJ1-1|NA
CASSYDKNTEAFF
TGTGCCAGCAGTTACGACAAGAACACTGAAGCTTTCTTT
>NA|TRBV28|TRBJ2-3|TRBD2
CASSLILATSGRGTDTQYF
TGTGCCAGCAGTTTAATCCTGGCGACTAGCGGGAGGGGCACAGATACGCAGTATTTT
>NA|TRBV19|TRBJ2-5|TRBD1
CASSATGQETQYF
TGTGCCAGTAGTGCGACAGGGCAAGAGACCCAGTACTTC
>NA|TRBV29-1|TRBJ2-7|TRBD1
CSVEDRGYEQYF
TGCAGCGTTGAGGACAGGGGGTACGAGCAGTACTTC
>NA|TRBV10-1|TRBJ2-3|NA
CASSAARGDTQYF
TGCGCCAGCAGTGCCGCCCGGGGGGATACGCAGTATTTT
>NA|TRBV11-3|TRBJ1-1|NA
CASSQPLRMAFF
TGTGCCAGCAGCCAGCCGTTGCGGATGGCTTTCTTT
>NA|TRBV5-1|TRBJ1-1|TRBD1
CASSARTGGTEAFF
TGCGCCAGCAGCGCCCGGACAGGGGGCACTGAAGCTTTCTTT
>NA|TRBV11-2|TRBJ1-6|TRBD1
CASSGTDLSPLHF
TGTGCCAGCAGCGGGACAGATCTCTCACCCCTCCACTTT
>many|TRBV2|TRBJ1-1|TRBD1
CASSLDRGEAFF
TGTGCCAGCAGTTTGGACAGGGGTGAAGCTTTCTTT
>NA|TRBV15|TRBJ2-6|NA
CATSRRESANVLTF
TGTGCCACCAGCAGGAGGGAAAGCGCCAACGTCCTGACTTTC
>NA|TRBV5-1|TRBJ2-1|TRBD1
CASSSGTGRTNEQFF
TGCGCCAGCAGCAGTGGGACAGGGAGGACCAATGAGCAGTTCTTC
>NA|TRBV9|TRBJ2-1|TRBD2
CASSVGLAEVEEFF
TGTGCCAGCAGCGTCGGACTAGCGGAGGTGGAGGAGTTCTTC
>NA|TRBV7-8|TRBJ2-7|NA
CASSFSRDYEQYF
TGTGCCAGCAGCTTCAGCCGGGACTACGAGCAGTACTTC
>NA|TRBV19|TRBJ2-3|TRBD2
CATSRLAGSTDTQYF
TGTGCCACCTCCCGACTAGCAGGCTCCACAGATACGCAGTATTTT
>NA|TRBV27|TRBJ2-7|TRBD1
CASSLSPPEQGAYEQYF
TGTGCCAGCAGTTTATCGCCCCCCGAACAGGGGGCCTACGAGCAGTACTTC
>NA|TRBV6-4|TRBJ2-3|NA
CARAPVPRGTDTQYF
TGTGCCCGAGCGCCGGTACCACGGGGGACAGATACGCAGTATTTT
>once|TRBV19|TRBJ2-6|NA
CASSGGSGANVLTF
TGTGCCAGTAGTGGCGGCTCTGGGGCCAACGTCCTGACTTTC
>once|TRBV4-1|TRBJ1-1|NA
CASSQGGAGTEAFF
TGCGCCAGCAGCCAGGGGGGGGCAGGCACTGAAGCTTTCTTT
>NA|TRBV7-9|TRBJ1-2|NA
CASSPPGVYYGYTF
TGTGCCAGCAGCCCGCCGGGGGTTTACTATGGCTACACCTTC
>NA|TRBV5-1|TRBJ2-3|TRBD2
CASSLGAGGPTDTQYF
TGCGCCAGCAGCTTGGGTGCGGGGGGGCCCACAGATACGCAGTATTTT
>NA|TRBV10-2|TRBJ2-5|TRBD2
CASSLAGGPQETQYF
TGCGCCAGCAGTCTAGCGGGAGGCCCCCAAGAGACCCAGTACTTC
>NA|TRBV4-3|TRBJ1-4|NA
CASSRATGQLEKLFF
TGCGCCAGCAGCCGAGCGACCGGCCAACTGGAAAAACTGTTTTTT
>once|TRBV11-3|TRBJ1-1|NA
CASSGRVGDTEAFF
TGTGCCAGCAGCGGCAGGGTTGGGGACACTGAAGCTTTCTTT
>NA|TRBV29-1|TRBJ1-1|TRBD1
CSAEDRADEAFF
TGCAGCGCTGAAGACAGGGCGGACGAAGCTTTCTTT
>NA|TRBV7-2|TRBJ2-1|TRBD2
CASSGAGVGPYNEQFF
TGTGCCAGCAGTGGAGCGGGAGTCGGCCCCTACAATGAGCAGTTCTTC
>NA|TRBV5-4|TRBJ1-2|TRBD1
CASSLDRGPGGYTF
TGTGCCAGCAGCTTGGACAGGGGTCCGGGTGGCTACACCTTC
>NA|TRBV4-1|TRBJ1-2|NA
CASSQVPSYYGYTF
TGCGCCAGCAGCCAAGTCCCCAGTTACTATGGCTACACCTTC